The 28 T cell receptor beta chains below were found in one sample sequenced in a study of blood T cell repertoires in COVID-19. Data came from immunoSEQ multiplex PCR; TCRdb stores just in-frame clones and leaves some out. This table holds 100,000 to 150,000 clones, 75% to 85% found once. The sequenced material came from peripheral blood. Source of these receptors: a woman in her forties or fifties with acute or convalescent COVID-19.

This sequence joins TRBV7-6 and TRBJ2-6, with 7 bases matching TRBD1. Trimming cost V 5 bases and J 0 bases; bases outside gene matches: 13. Looked up from germline, CDR1 is SGHVS and CDR2 is FNYEAQ. This CDR3 is 19 amino acids long. The CDR3 nucleotides are TGTGCCAGCAGCACCCGACAGGGCGATAAGTTCTCTGGGGCCAACGTCCTGACTTTC. It specifies CASSTRQGDKFSGANVLTF.

The chain employs TRBV6-5 and TRBJ2-7; a weak D match, TRBD1 (5 bases). Germline V lookup: CDR1 MNHEY, CDR2 SVGAGI. The CDR3 covers 13 residues. V was cut by 8 bases and J by 4 bases, with 15 bases left in between. The CDR3 spells CASSQERTYEQYF. The CDR3, as DNA: TGTGCCAGCTCACAGGAGAGAACTTACGAGCAGTACTTC.

The chain couples TRBV19 to TRBJ1-2, with D maybe TRBD1 (5 bases). V was cut by 5 bases and J by 5 bases, with 15 bases left in between. The length of the CDR3 is 14 residues. In germline, CDR1 is LNHDA, CDR2 SQIVND (reference sequence). The CDR3 region is CASSSGQPPYGYTF. For the CDR3, the DNA is TGTGCCAGTAGTTCCGGACAACCCCCTTATGGCTACACCTTC. Complete variable domain (other parts from reference TRBV19 and TRBJ1-2): DGGITQSPKYLFRKEGQNVTLSCEQNLNHDAMYWYRQDPGQGLRLIYYSQIVNDFQKGDIAEGYSVSREKKESFPLTVTSAQKNPTAFYLCASSSGQPPYGYTFGSGTRLTVV.

This clone was seen once. The CDR3 DNA sequence: TGCGCCAGCAGCTTGTTTGCCGGGCAAGAGACCCAGTACTTC. Its translation is CASSLFAGQETQYF. J is TRBJ2-5 and V is TRBV5-1; D call uncertain. This CDR3 contains 14 residues. Germline V CDR1 and CDR2: SGHRS, YFSETQ. V lost 1 base and J lost 2, with 9 bases in between.

The genes are TRBV10-3 and TRBJ2-5, with D maybe TRBD1 (5 bases). Germline CDR1 reads ENHRY; CDR2 reads SYGVKD. This CDR3 has 13 residues. The V end was cut by 7 bases, the J end by 5 bases, with 14 bases between. The CDR3 coding sequence is TGTGCCATCAAAGGGGAAATAAGGGAGACCCAGTACTTC. Translating it yields CAIKGEIRETQYF.

This clone showed up just a few times. J is TRBJ1-2 and V is TRBV7-8, with a weak D call TRBD1 (6 bases). This CDR3 is 16 amino acids long. Germline CDR1 SGHVS, CDR2 FQNEAQ. The V end was cut by 5 bases, the J end by 6 bases, with 22 bases between. Written as DNA, the CDR3 is TGTGCCAGCAGCCCTCCTAACAGGGTAATGTCAAATGGCTACACCTTC. Its protein is CASSPPNRVMSNGYTF.

The chain has TRBV6-6 and TRBJ2-1, with 10 positions matching TRBD2. The CDR3 loop spans 15 amino acids. V lost 2 bases to trimming and J lost 5 bases; unmatched junction nucleotides: 3. The V gene's germline CDR1 is MNHNY and CDR2 SVGAGI (reference sequence). The CDR3 DNA reads TGTGCCAGCAGTTACGGTGGACTAGCGGACAATGAGCAGTTCTTC. Protein product: CASSYGGLADNEQFF.

This chain links TRBV2 with TRBJ2-1; TRBD2 agrees at 9 bases. Germline V CDR1 and CDR2: SNHLY, FYNNEI. The CDR3 covers 13 residues. V lost 11 bases, J lost 7 bases, and 9 bases stayed unmatched. The CDR3 sequence: CASRASGVNEQFF. The CDR3, as DNA: TGTGCCTCCAGGGCTAGCGGGGTGAATGAGCAGTTCTTC.

The chain has TRBV6-5 and TRBJ1-3; 8 bases are a match to TRBD1. This CDR3 is 15 amino acids long. Germline V gives CDR1 MNHEY, CDR2 SVGAGI. V was pared by 6 bases and J by 2 bases, with 6 bases of the junction left unmatched. CDR3 in DNA: TGTGCCAGCAGGGAGACAGGGGAAGCTGGAAACACCATATATTTT. Protein: CASRETGEAGNTIYF.

A few counts support this clone. The chain recombines TRBV6-6 with TRBJ1-2; TRBD1 aligns across 7 bases. The CDR3 consists of 15 residues. The junction had 9 bases not matched to a gene; V was cut back by 2 bases and J by 6 bases. Per the germline V gene, CDR1 is MNHNY and CDR2 is SVGAGI (reference sequence). This chain's CDR3 is CASSYRGQQRDGYTF. The DNA for the CDR3 is TGTGCCAGCAGTTACAGGGGACAGCAGAGAGATGGCTACACCTTC.

This clone was seen once. The V call is TRBV10-3, the J call TRBJ2-1; 14 nucleotides agree with TRBD2. This CDR3 is built from 15 residues. V shed 6 bases, J shed 9 bases, and the junction held 7 bases outside the gene matches. In germline, CDR1 is ENHRY, CDR2 SYGVKD. The CDR3 loop reads CAIRDGTSGSSEQFF. In DNA form, the CDR3 reads TGTGCCATCAGGGACGGGACTAGCGGGAGTAGTGAGCAGTTCTTC.

The gene calls are TRBV2 and TRBJ1-4; D is possibly TRBD1 (6 bases). Germline-derived CDR1 and CDR2 are SNHLY and FYNNEI. V lost 7 bases to trimming and J lost 7 bases, with 16 bases between them. The CDR3 totals 14 residues. The chain's CDR3 is CASTTGQTIEKLFF. DNA for the CDR3: TGTGCCAGCACTACCGGACAGACGATTGAAAAACTGTTTTTT. The complete variable domain, with remaining parts taken from reference TRBV2 and TRBJ1-4, reads EPEVTQTPSHQVTQMGQEVILRCVPISNHLYFYWYRQILGQKVEFLVSFYNNEISEKSEIFDDQFSVERPDGSNFTLKIRSTKLEDSAMYFCASTTGQTIEKLFFGSGTQLSVL.

The gene calls are TRBV11-2 and TRBJ2-1; D gene ambiguous. The V gene lost 3 bases and the J gene lost 7 bases, with 16 bases spanning the gap. CDR1 SGHAT and CDR2 FQNNGV come from the germline V gene. This CDR3 has 15 residues. CDR3 bases: TGTGCCAGCAGCTTTAGATCGGGTGTAGCTAATGAGCAGTTCTTC. Its translation: CASSFRSGVANEQFF.

This sequence joins TRBV5-1 and TRBJ2-5; the match to TRBD1 covers 7 bases. CDR3 length: 16 residues. Germline trimming cut 0 bases from V and 4 bases from J; bases unmatched to any gene: 9. Germline V gene lookup returns CDR1 SGHRS and CDR2 YFSETQ. The DNA of the CDR3 is TGCGCCAGCAGCTTGGCCGCACAGGGGTCGGGAGAGACCCAGTACTTC. Translation: CASSLAAQGSGETQYF.

The CDR3 DNA sequence: TGTGCCAGCTCCCCTCGGACTAGCGGGAGTCTTGCCGAGCAGTACTTC. This translates into CASSPRTSGSLAEQYF. This chain connects TRBV18 to TRBJ2-7; TRBD2 matches at 13 bases. The V and J ends lost 6 bases and 6 bases, in that order; junction bases with no gene match: 11. Germline loops: CDR1 KGHSH, CDR2 LQKENI. The CDR3 extends over 16 amino acids.

V and J are TRBV29-1 and TRBJ1-4; D uncertain. In germline, CDR1 is SQVTM, CDR2 ANQGSEA. The CDR3 spans 13 residues. The V gene lost 6 bases and the J gene lost 8 bases, with 16 bases spanning the gap. As DNA, the CDR3 is TGCAGCGTCGCCTCCGGGGTACACGAAAAACTGTTTTTT. Translating gives CSVASGVHEKLFF.

The chain employs TRBV15 and TRBJ1-5, with D unclear. V was clipped by 6 bases and J by 6 bases, with 18 bases between them. This CDR3 has 15 residues. Germline CDR1 LNHNV, CDR2 YYDKDF (reference sequence). CDR3 amino acids: CATSISGEMGQPQHF. CDR3 coding DNA: TGTGCCACCAGTATCAGTGGGGAGATGGGTCAGCCCCAGCATTTT. Based on the CDR3 plus reference TRBV15 and TRBJ1-5, the full variable domain is DAMVIQNPRYQVTQFGKPVTLSCSQTLNHNVMYWYQQKSSQAPKLLFHYYDKDFNNEADTPDNFQSRRPNTSFCFLDIRSPGLGDTAMYLCATSISGEMGQPQHFGDGTRLSIL.

V gene TRBV7-9 combines with J gene TRBJ1-1, with 7 bases aligning to TRBD1. This CDR3 is built from 16 residues. The J segment lost 2 bases and the V segment lost 1 base, leaving 7 bases of the junction unmatched. CDR1 SEHNR and CDR2 FQNEAQ come from the germline V gene (reference sequence). The CDR3: CASSLVFGTDNTEAFF. DNA of the CDR3: TGTGCCAGCAGCTTAGTTTTTGGGACAGACAACACTGAAGCTTTCTTT.

This chain uses TRBV18 with TRBJ1-5; the D gene is possibly TRBD1 (6 bases). The CDR3 covers 15 residues. Germline CDR1 and CDR2: KGHSH and LQKENI. Trimming shortened V by 3 bases and J by 1 base, and 10 bases separated the two germline ends. For the CDR3, the DNA is TGTGCCAGCTCACCCGGGGGGGCCAGCAATCAGCCCCAGCATTTT. Its translation: CASSPGGASNQPQHF.

This chain joins TRBV2 and TRBJ1-5; no clear D gene. The V end was cut by 7 bases, the J end by 0 bases, with 19 bases between. Germline CDR1 and CDR2: SNHLY and FYNNEI. The CDR3 sequence is 17 residues long. The CDR3 sequence: CASTKGGAAYSNQPQHF. The CDR3 DNA is TGTGCCAGCACCAAGGGAGGAGCGGCCTATAGCAATCAGCCCCAGCATTTT.

This CDR3 reads CASSSTGTGDNQPQHF. The CDR3 bases are TGTGCCAGCAGCTCGACCGGGACAGGGGACAATCAGCCCCAGCATTTT. The chain links TRBV5-8 to TRBJ1-5; 10 bases agree with TRBD1. Germline CDR1 is SGHTS and CDR2 is YDEGEE. There are 16 residues in the CDR3. V gave up 3 bases and J gave up 3 bases; unmatched junction bases: 6.

This chain joins TRBV10-3 and TRBJ2-7; 11 nucleotides match TRBD1. The germline CDR1 and CDR2 sequences are ENHRY and SYGVKD. The V and J ends lost 2 bases and 2 bases, in that order; junction bases with no gene match: 2. The length of the CDR3 is 15 residues. The CDR3 DNA follows: TGTGCCATCAGTGAGGGGACAGGGGGGCCCTACGAGCAGTACTTC. It encodes CAISEGTGGPYEQYF.

This clone was recorded only once. The chain combines TRBV30 with TRBJ1-6, with TRBD1 as a possible D gene (5 bases). Germline V gene data show CDR1 as GTSNPN and CDR2 as SVGIG (reference sequence). The CDR3 covers 14 residues. V was trimmed by 0 bases and J by 4 bases, leaving 7 bases between them. The CDR3 is CAWSVRVYNSPLHF. The CDR3 DNA reads TGTGCCTGGAGTGTCAGGGTATATAATTCACCCCTCCACTTT.

The chain uses TRBV27 and TRBJ1-6; possible D gene TRBD1, 6 bases. Germline CDR1 is MNHEY and CDR2 is SMNVEV (reference sequence). V dropped 5 bases and J dropped 7 bases, with 18 bases sitting between them. There are 16 residues in the CDR3. The CDR3 DNA is TGTGCCAGCAGTCCTCCCGGAAGGACAGCAAATTCACCCCTCCACTTT. This translates into CASSPPGRTANSPLHF.

This chain links TRBV5-1 with TRBJ1-2; D call uncertain. The CDR3 runs 14 residues. Trimming cost V 4 bases and J 8 bases, with 18 bases left between them. The V gene's germline CDR1 is SGHRS and CDR2 YFSETQ. DNA of the CDR3: TGCGCCAGCAGCGTAGCGGCGGAAAATGGCGGCTACACCTTC. As protein: CASSVAAENGGYTF. The full variable domain, completed using reference TRBV5-1 and TRBJ1-2, is KAGVTQTPRYLIKTRGQQVTLSCSPISGHRSVSWYQQTPGQGLQFLFEYFSETQRNKGNFPGRFSGRQFSNSRSEMNVSTLELGDSALYLCASSVAAENGGYTFGSGTRLTVV.

V and J are TRBV28 and TRBJ2-5; D is possibly TRBD1 (6 bases). The V gene lost 5 bases and the J gene lost 5 bases, with 18 bases spanning the gap. Germline CDR1 and CDR2: MDHEN and SYDVKM. The CDR3 loop spans 15 amino acids. In DNA, the CDR3 is TGTGCCAGCAGTGGTGGGGTGGGGGCGCGTGAGACCCAGTACTTC. Protein sequence: CASSGGVGARETQYF.

The rearrangement joins TRBV19 to TRBJ1-2, with D perhaps TRBD1 (6 bases). Germline assignment: CDR1 LNHDA and CDR2 SQIVND (reference sequence). This CDR3 has 13 amino acids. The V and J ends lost 6 bases and 6 bases respectively, with 14 bases between them. CDR3: CASRLQGSDGYTF. The CDR3 bases are TGTGCCAGTAGGCTGCAGGGGTCAGATGGCTACACCTTC. The full variable domain, its missing parts supplied by reference TRBV19 and TRBJ1-2, is DGGITQSPKYLFRKEGQNVTLSCEQNLNHDAMYWYRQDPGQGLRLIYYSQIVNDFQKGDIAEGYSVSREKKESFPLTVTSAQKNPTAFYLCASRLQGSDGYTFGSGTRLTVV.

The V and J genes are TRBV7-2 and TRBJ2-1; 10 positions match TRBD2. Germline lookup yields CDR1 SGHTA and CDR2 FQGNSA. Unmatched junction bases numbered 6, after V lost 7 bases and J lost 9 bases. This CDR3 region has 13 residues. The CDR3 coding sequence is TGTGCCAGCACCCTAGCGGGAGCCGGTGAGCAGTTCTTC. It yields the protein CASTLAGAGEQFF.